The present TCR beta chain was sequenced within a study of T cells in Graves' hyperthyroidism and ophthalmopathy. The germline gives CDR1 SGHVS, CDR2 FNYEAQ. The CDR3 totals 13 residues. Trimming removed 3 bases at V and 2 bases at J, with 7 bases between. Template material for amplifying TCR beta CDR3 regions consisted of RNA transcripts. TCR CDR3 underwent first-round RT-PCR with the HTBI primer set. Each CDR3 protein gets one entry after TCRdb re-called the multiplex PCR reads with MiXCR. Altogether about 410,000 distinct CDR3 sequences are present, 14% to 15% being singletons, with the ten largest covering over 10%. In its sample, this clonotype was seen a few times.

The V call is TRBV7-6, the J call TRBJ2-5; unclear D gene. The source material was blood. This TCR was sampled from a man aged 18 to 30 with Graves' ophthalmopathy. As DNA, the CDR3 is TGTGCCAGCAGCTTCCGGCTACAAGAGACCCAGTACTTC. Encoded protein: CASSFRLQETQYF.